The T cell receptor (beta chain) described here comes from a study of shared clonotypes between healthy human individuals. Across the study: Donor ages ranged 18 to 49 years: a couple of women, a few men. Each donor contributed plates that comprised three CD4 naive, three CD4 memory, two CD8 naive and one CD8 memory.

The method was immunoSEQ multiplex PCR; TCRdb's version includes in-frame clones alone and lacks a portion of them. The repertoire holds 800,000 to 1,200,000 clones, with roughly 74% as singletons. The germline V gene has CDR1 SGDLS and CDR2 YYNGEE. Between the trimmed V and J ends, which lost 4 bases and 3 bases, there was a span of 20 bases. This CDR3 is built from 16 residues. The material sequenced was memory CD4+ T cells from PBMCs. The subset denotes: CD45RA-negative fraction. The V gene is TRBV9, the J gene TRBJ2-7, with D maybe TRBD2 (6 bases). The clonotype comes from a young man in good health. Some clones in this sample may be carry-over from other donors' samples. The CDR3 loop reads CASSPLASLSGYEQYF. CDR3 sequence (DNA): TGTGCCAGCAGCCCGTTAGCTAGCCTTAGCGGCTACGAGCAGTACTTC.